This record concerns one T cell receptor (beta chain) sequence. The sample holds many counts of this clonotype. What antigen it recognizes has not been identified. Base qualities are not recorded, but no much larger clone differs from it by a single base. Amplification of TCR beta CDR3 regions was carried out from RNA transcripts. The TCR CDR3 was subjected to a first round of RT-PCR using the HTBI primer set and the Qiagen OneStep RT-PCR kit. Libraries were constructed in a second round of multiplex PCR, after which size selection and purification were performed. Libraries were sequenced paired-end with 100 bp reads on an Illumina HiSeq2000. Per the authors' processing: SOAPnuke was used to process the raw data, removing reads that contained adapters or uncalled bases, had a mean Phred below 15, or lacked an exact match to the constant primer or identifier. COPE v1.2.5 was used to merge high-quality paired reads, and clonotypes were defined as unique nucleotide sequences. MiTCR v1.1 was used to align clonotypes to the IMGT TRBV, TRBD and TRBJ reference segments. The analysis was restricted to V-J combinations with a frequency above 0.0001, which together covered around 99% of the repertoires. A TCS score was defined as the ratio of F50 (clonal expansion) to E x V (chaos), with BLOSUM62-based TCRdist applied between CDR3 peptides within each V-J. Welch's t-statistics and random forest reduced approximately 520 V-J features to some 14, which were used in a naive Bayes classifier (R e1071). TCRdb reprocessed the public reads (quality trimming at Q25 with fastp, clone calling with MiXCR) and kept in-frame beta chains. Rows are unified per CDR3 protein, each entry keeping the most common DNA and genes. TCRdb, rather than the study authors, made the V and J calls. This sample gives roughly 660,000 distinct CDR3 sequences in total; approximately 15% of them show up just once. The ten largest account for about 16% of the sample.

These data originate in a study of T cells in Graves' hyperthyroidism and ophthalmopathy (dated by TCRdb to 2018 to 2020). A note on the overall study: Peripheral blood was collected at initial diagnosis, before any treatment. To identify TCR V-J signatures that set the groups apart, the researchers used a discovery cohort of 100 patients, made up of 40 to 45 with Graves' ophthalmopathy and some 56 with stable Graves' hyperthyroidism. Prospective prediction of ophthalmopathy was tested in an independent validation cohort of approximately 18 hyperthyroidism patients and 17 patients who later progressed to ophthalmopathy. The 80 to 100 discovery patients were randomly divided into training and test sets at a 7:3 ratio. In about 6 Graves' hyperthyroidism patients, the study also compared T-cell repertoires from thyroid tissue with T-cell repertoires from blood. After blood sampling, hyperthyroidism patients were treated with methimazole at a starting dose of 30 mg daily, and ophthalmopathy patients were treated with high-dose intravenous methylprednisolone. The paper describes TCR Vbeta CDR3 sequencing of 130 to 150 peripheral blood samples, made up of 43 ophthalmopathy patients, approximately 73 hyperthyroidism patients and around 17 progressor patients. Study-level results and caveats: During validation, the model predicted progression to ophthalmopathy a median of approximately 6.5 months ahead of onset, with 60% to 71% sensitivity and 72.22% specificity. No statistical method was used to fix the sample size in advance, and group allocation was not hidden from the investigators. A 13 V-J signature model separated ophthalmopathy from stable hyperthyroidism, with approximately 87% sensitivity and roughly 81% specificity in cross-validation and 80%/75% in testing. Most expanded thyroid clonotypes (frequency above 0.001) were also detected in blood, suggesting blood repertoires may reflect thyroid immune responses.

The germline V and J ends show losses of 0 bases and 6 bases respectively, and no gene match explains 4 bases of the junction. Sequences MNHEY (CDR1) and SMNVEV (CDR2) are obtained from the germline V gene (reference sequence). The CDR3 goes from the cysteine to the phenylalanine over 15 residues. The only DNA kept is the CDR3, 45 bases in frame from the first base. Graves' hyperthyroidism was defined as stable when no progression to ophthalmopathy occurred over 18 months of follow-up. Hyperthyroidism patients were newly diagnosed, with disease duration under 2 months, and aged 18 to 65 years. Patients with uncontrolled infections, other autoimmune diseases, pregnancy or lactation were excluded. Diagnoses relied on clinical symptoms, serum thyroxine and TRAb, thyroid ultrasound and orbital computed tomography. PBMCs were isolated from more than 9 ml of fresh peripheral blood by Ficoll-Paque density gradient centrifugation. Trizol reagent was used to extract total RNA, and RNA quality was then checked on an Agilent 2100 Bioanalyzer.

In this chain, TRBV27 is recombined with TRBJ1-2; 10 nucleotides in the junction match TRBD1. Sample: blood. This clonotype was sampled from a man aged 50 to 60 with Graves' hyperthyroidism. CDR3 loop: CASSLSQTGGNGYTF. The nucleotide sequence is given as TGTGCCAGCAGTTTATCGCAGACAGGGGGCAATGGCTACACCTTC.